The present T cell receptor beta chain was sequenced within a study of T cells in Graves' hyperthyroidism and ophthalmopathy. Amplification targeted TCR beta CDR3 regions from RNA transcripts. With the HTBI primer set, the TCR CDR3 went through a first round of RT-PCR. Each CDR3 protein is one row after TCRdb ran MiXCR on the multiplex PCR reads. The repertoire holds 500,000 to 750,000 distinct CDR3 sequences, with around 16% as singletons. The study defined stable Graves' hyperthyroidism as no ophthalmopathy progression within 18 months. Patients with uncontrolled infections, other autoimmune diseases, pregnancy or lactation were excluded. General study results and limits: The model anticipated ophthalmopathy a median around six months pre-onset.

This clonotype was observed many times. Its antigen is undetermined. The CDR3 loop spans 15 amino acids. Germline lookup yields CDR1 SEHNR and CDR2 FQNEAQ (reference sequence). Trimming took 5 bases from V and 5 from J; bases not matched to a gene: 8. The rearrangement uses TRBV7-9 and TRBJ1-3; 8 bases match TRBD1. This TCR was sampled from a woman aged 25 to 39 with Graves' hyperthyroidism. The sequencing sample was made of blood. CDR3 loop: CASSETGDRRNTIYF. The DNA for the CDR3 is TGTGCCAGCAGCGAGACAGGGGACCGGCGAAACACCATATATTTT.